These 25 T cell receptor beta chains were all obtained from the same sample, sequenced in a study of shared clonotypes between healthy human individuals. Assay: immunoSEQ multiplex PCR; the TCRdb copy retains only in-frame clones and omits some. The table shows some 2,000,000 clones, with around 95% occurring only once. What was sequenced was naive CD4+ T cells sorted from blood. Subset denoted: CD45RA+ positively selected. These receptors all come from a man younger than 35 in good health.

In the case of this clone: The sample carries other DNA sequences with the same CDR3. This chain uses TRBV10-3 with TRBJ1-1; TRBD1 is a possible D gene (5 bases). The germline V and J ends were trimmed by 0 bases and 5 bases, with 13 bases remaining between them. Germline-derived CDR1 and CDR2 are ENHRY and SYGVKD. The CDR3 is 15 residues long. In DNA form, the CDR3 reads TGTGCCATCAGTGAGTCAAGGGGCGGGGGTACTGAAGCTTTCTTT. Protein sequence: CAISESRGGGTEAFF.

The chain couples TRBV5-5 to TRBJ2-7, with a weak D call TRBD1 (6 bases). The germline CDR1 and CDR2 sequences are SGHKS and YYEKEE (reference sequence). The CDR3 totals 14 residues. V lost 5 bases and J lost 3, with 15 bases in between. CDR3 residues: CASRSTAGVYEQYF. CDR3 in DNA: TGTGCCAGCAGATCGACAGCAGGGGTCTACGAGCAGTACTTC.

In the case of this clone: Other DNA variants within this sample encode the same CDR3. This chain joins TRBV5-4 and TRBJ1-5, with 9 bases aligning to TRBD1. V trimming: 3 bases; J trimming: 7 bases; junction bases outside the gene matches: 2. Germline V CDR1 and CDR2: SGHNT, YYREEE (reference sequence). The CDR3 has 13 residues. Here the CDR3 DNA reads TGTGCCAGCAGCTCAGACAGGGGGCAGCCCCAGCATTTT. Amino acid sequence: CASSSDRGQPQHF.

This chain uses TRBV5-1 with TRBJ2-3; weak D call: TRBD2 (6 bases). This CDR3 spans 16 amino acids. Germline V gene lookup returns CDR1 SGHRS and CDR2 YFSETQ. Trimming took off 4 bases at V and 1 base at J, with 16 bases between the two ends. CDR3 loop: CASSEAGTLGTDTQYF. The CDR3 DNA reads as TGCGCCAGCAGCGAGGCCGGGACTCTAGGCACAGATACGCAGTATTTT. The full variable domain, with the rest looked up from reference TRBV5-1 and TRBJ2-3, is KAGVTQTPRYLIKTRGQQVTLSCSPISGHRSVSWYQQTPGQGLQFLFEYFSETQRNKGNFPGRFSGRQFSNSRSEMNVSTLELGDSALYLCASSEAGTLGTDTQYFGPGTRLTVL.

The chain employs TRBV21-1 and TRBJ1-1; the table's TRBD1 call for D was not verified on the DNA. TRBV21-1 has pseudogene status. The CDR3 runs 14 residues. The CDR3 nucleotides read TGTGCCAGCAGCAAAGGGGGCTCGAACACTGAAGCTTTCTTT. This codes for CASSKGGSNTEAFF.

The chain recombines TRBV7-2 with TRBJ2-7, with D tentatively TRBD1 (6 bases). Germline V gene data show CDR1 as SGHTA and CDR2 as FQGNSA. This CDR3 has 14 amino acids. Between the trimmed V and J ends, which lost 6 bases and 5 bases, there was a span of 17 bases. The CDR3 spells CASRWSGRGNEQYF. CDR3 coding DNA: TGTGCCAGCAGGTGGTCCGGCAGGGGAAACGAGCAGTACTTC.

This chain uses TRBV5-4 with TRBJ2-3, with a possible D match to TRBD1 (5 bases). Trimming took off 4 bases at V and 5 bases at J, with 17 bases between the two ends. This CDR3 spans 15 amino acids. Germline lookup yields CDR1 SGHNT and CDR2 YYREEE (reference sequence). CDR3 bases: TGTGCCAGCAGCATACCAGGGTTCTCTATAGATACGCAGTATTTT. Translated: CASSIPGFSIDTQYF. Together with reference TRBV5-4 and TRBJ2-3, the CDR3 gives the full variable domain: ETGVTQSPTHLIKTRGQQVTLRCSSQSGHNTVSWYQQALGQGPQFIFQYYREEENGRGNFPPRFSGLQFPNYSSELNVNALELDDSALYLCASSIPGFSIDTQYFGPGTRLTVL.

The chain carries TRBV7-3 and TRBJ2-3, with unresolved D. The germline V and J ends were trimmed by 5 bases and 2 bases, with 11 bases remaining between them. The CDR3 runs 14 residues. CDR1 is SGHTA and CDR2 is FQGTGA in the germline V gene. The CDR3 nucleotides are TGTGCCAGCAGCGGCGTATTAAACACAGATACGCAGTATTTT. It encodes CASSGVLNTDTQYF.

The chain recombines TRBV5-1 with TRBJ2-7; tentatively, D is TRBD2 (5 bases). This CDR3 has 13 residues. In germline, CDR1 is SGHRS, CDR2 YFSETQ. V dropped 5 bases and J dropped 4 bases, with 13 bases sitting between them. The CDR3 sequence is CASSSDGGYEQYF. The CDR3 region has the DNA TGCGCCAGCAGTTCTGACGGCGGGTACGAGCAGTACTTC.

This rearrangement joins TRBV5-1 to TRBJ1-6; possible D gene TRBD1, 5 bases. CDR1 SGHRS and CDR2 YFSETQ come from the germline V gene. The CDR3 covers 15 residues. Trimming took 3 bases from V and 10 from J, leaving 17 bases between them. CDR3 residues: CASSSSGTNRSPLHF. The CDR3 coding sequence is TGCGCCAGCAGCTCATCAGGGACGAATAGATCACCCCTCCACTTT.

The chain uses TRBV29-1 and TRBJ1-2; D is unresolved. The CDR3 is 10 residues long. V was cut by 4 bases and J by 7 bases, with 7 bases left in between. Germline V gene sequence: CDR1 SQVTM, CDR2 ANQGSEA. CDR3 residues: CSVGVSGYTF. CDR3 nucleotide sequence: TGCAGCGTTGGGGTCTCTGGCTACACCTTC.

The chain combines TRBV19 with TRBJ2-6, with 8 bases fitting TRBD1. The length of the CDR3 is 19 residues. The junction had 20 bases not matched to a gene; V was cut back by 5 bases and J by 8 bases. CDR1 and CDR2 (germline): LNHDA, SQIVND (reference sequence). CDR3 in amino acids: CASSPSQGARNKGSNVLTF. The CDR3 DNA follows: TGTGCCAGTAGTCCCTCGCAGGGGGCGCGAAACAAAGGGTCCAACGTCCTGACTTTC.

The chain has TRBV11-2 and TRBJ1-5; D not resolved. Germline-derived CDR1 and CDR2 are SGHAT and FQNNGV. This CDR3 has 17 amino acids. Trimming stripped 5 bases from V and 9 bases from J, with 26 bases between. This CDR3 is CASSMGSIDGPSAPQHF. The DNA for the CDR3 is TGTGCCAGCAGCATGGGTTCGATAGATGGGCCCTCGGCGCCCCAGCATTTT. The variable domain in full, completed from reference TRBV11-2 and TRBJ1-5, reads EAGVAQSPRYKIIEKRQSVAFWCNPISGHATLYWYQQILGQGPKLLIQFQNNGVVDDSQLPKDRFSAERLKGVDSTLKIQPAKLEDSAVYLCASSMGSIDGPSAPQHFGDGTRLSIL.

The chain has TRBV30 and TRBJ2-3; TRBD2 matches 8 bases. J was trimmed by 3 bases and V by 0 bases; bases with no gene match: 2. Per germline, CDR1 GTSNPN and CDR2 SVGIG (reference sequence). This CDR3 is built from 14 residues. CDR3 sequence: CAWSVGLETDTQYF. The CDR3 DNA is TGTGCCTGGAGTGTGGGACTAGAAACAGATACGCAGTATTTT.

The genes are TRBV6-5 and TRBJ2-3, with D possibly TRBD1 on 6 matching bases. Trimming stripped 6 bases from V and 2 bases from J, with 9 bases between. Germline assignment: CDR1 MNHEY and CDR2 SVGAGI. The CDR3 is 13 amino acids. CDR3 DNA sequence: TGTGCCAGCAGGGGGGCCTCCACAGATACGCAGTATTTT. Amino acids: CASRGASTDTQYF.

Note on this clone: This same CDR3 is encoded by further DNA sequences in the sample. The CDR3 here is CASSLEAAYNEQFF. The DNA of the CDR3 is TGTGCCAGCAGCTTAGAAGCGGCCTACAATGAGCAGTTCTTC. V gene TRBV7-9 combines with J gene TRBJ2-1; D perhaps matches TRBD2 (5 bases). The CDR3 loop spans 14 amino acids. Trimming stripped 1 base from V and 2 bases from J, with 6 bases between. Looked up from germline, CDR1 is SEHNR and CDR2 is FQNEAQ (reference sequence).

This clone occurred once. This CDR3 reads CASHSADTQYF. DNA for the CDR3: TGCGCCAGCCATAGTGCAGATACGCAGTATTTT. The chain uses TRBV5-1 and TRBJ2-3; no firm D call. The V end lost 7 bases, the J end lost 4 bases, and 7 bases lay between the germline ends. This CDR3 region has 11 residues. Germline lookup yields CDR1 SGHRS and CDR2 YFSETQ.

V is TRBV10-3 and J is TRBJ2-5; D is unclear. CDR3 size: 12 residues. V shed 3 bases and J shed 0 bases, with 2 bases lying between them. Germline V CDR1 and CDR2: ENHRY, SYGVKD. The CDR3 nucleotides read TGTGCCATCAGTGACTACCAAGAGACCCAGTACTTC. It encodes CAISDYQETQYF.

Comments on this clone: The junction does not match germline at one end; this may be a read error. The chain links TRBV20-1 to TRBJ1-2, with D tentatively TRBD1 (6 bases). This CDR3 contains 11 residues. Germline-derived CDR1 and CDR2 are DFQATT and SNEGSKA (reference sequence). CDR3 DNA sequence: TGCAGTGCTAGAGATCAGGGGACGGCCCGTTTC. Its translation: CSARDQGTARF.

The J gene is TRBJ2-5, the V gene TRBV10-1, with D maybe TRBD1 (5 bases). CDR3 length: 14 residues. Germline V gene lookup returns CDR1 WNHNN and CDR2 SYGVQD (reference sequence). With 6 bases removed from V and 5 bases from J, the gap between germline ends came to 16 bases. The CDR3 sequence is CASSQGASMETQYF. The CDR3 DNA reads as TGCGCCAGCAGCCAGGGTGCTAGTATGGAGACCCAGTACTTC.

To note about this clone: Other DNA sequences of this sample code for an identical CDR3. The chain joins TRBV7-2 to TRBJ2-1; 7 nucleotides line up with TRBD2. V was clipped by 5 bases and J by 4 bases; unmatched bases: 5. Germline CDR1 SGHTA, CDR2 FQGNSA. The CDR3 contains 14 residues. CDR3 amino acids: CASSPGLIYNEQFF. For the CDR3, the DNA is TGTGCCAGCAGCCCGGGACTAATTTACAATGAGCAGTTCTTC.

CDR3 nucleotide sequence: TGTGCCAGGGGGACAGATTCCCACGAGCAGTACTTC. This gives the protein CARGTDSHEQYF. This chain links TRBV6-1 with TRBJ2-7; 7 bases align to TRBD1. Germline CDR1 and CDR2: MNHNS and SASEGT. V trimming: 9 bases; J trimming: 5 bases; junction bases outside the gene matches: 7. The CDR3 spans 12 residues.

The chain links TRBV19 to TRBJ1-4, with TRBD1 as a possible D gene (6 bases). The CDR3 loop spans 14 amino acids. The germline V and J ends were trimmed by 6 bases and 7 bases, with 15 bases remaining between them. The germline gives CDR1 LNHDA, CDR2 SQIVND (reference sequence). DNA for the CDR3: TGTGCCAGTAGAAAGGGGGGGCCTATTGAAAAACTGTTTTTT. This gives the protein CASRKGGPIEKLFF.

This clone was counted once. This rearrangement joins TRBV11-2 to TRBJ2-3; 10 bases agree with TRBD2. CDR3 length: 16 residues. The V gene's germline CDR1 is SGHAT and CDR2 FQNNGV. V shed 1 base and J 1 base; nucleotides not matched to a gene: 2. The CDR3 sequence is CASSLVAGGRTDTQYF. DNA for the CDR3: TGTGCCAGCAGCTTAGTAGCGGGGGGCCGCACAGATACGCAGTATTTT.

The genes are TRBV28 and TRBJ1-4; no clear D. The CDR3 length is 15 residues. Trimming took off 8 bases at V and 14 bases at J, with 27 bases between the two ends. In germline, CDR1 is MDHEN, CDR2 SYDVKM. CDR3 sequence: CASYSATLGEKGLFF. In DNA form, the CDR3 reads TGTGCCAGCTACTCCGCCACCTTGGGTGAAAAAGGGCTGTTTTTT. The full variable domain, completed using reference TRBV28 and TRBJ1-4, is DVKVTQSSRYLVKRTGEKVFLECVQDMDHENMFWYRQDPGLGLRLIYFSYDVKMKEKGDIPEGYSVSREKKERFSLILESASTNQTSMYLCASYSATLGEKGLFFGSGTQLSVL.